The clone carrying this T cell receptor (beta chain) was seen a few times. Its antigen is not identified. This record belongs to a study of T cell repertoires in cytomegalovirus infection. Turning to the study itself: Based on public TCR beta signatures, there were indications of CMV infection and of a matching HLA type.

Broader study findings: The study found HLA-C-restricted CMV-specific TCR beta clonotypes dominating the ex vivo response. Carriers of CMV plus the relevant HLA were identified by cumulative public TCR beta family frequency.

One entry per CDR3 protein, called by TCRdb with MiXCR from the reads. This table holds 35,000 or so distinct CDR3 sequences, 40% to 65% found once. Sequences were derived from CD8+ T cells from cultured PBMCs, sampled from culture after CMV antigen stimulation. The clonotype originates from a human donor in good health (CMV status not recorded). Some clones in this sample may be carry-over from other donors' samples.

CDR3 sequence reads: CASSLGTGGADTQYF. The CDR3 DNA reads TGTGCCAGCAGCCTTGGGACAGGGGGGGCGGATACGCAGTATTTT. V gene TRBV12-3 or TRBV12-4 combines with J gene TRBJ2-3; 11 bases match TRBD1. The ends lost 6 bases at V and 6 bases at J; junction bases unmatched: 8. This CDR3 has 15 amino acids.